Below are 13 T cell receptor beta chains sequenced from a single sample in a study of T cell responses to AZD1222 COVID-19 vaccine. Clones were sequenced by immunoSEQ multiplex PCR, and TCRdb holds only the in-frame ones, with some missing. There are some 180,000 clones in the sample; 85% to 95% occur only once, and over 9.5% lies in the top ten. The sample was peripheral blood, taken on day 0 of AZD1222 vaccination. The receptors come from an adult in good health.

The J gene is TRBJ2-7, the V gene TRBV12-3 or TRBV12-4, with TRBD2 as a possible D gene (6 bases). The CDR3 is 13 amino acids. Trimming removed 6 bases at V and 5 bases at J, with 14 bases between. CDR3 sequence: CASSLTSYHEQYF. The CDR3 nucleotides read TGTGCCAGCAGCCTGACTAGTTACCACGAGCAGTACTTC.

The rearrangement uses TRBV29-1 and TRBJ2-1, with D perhaps matching TRBD2 (5 bases). CDR3 length equals 15 residues. In germline, CDR1 is SQVTM, CDR2 ANQGSEA. Trimming left V 0 bases short and J 2 bases short, with 11 bases between. CDR3 coding DNA: TGCAGCGTTGAAGATTGGGGAGTACCCTACAATGAGCAGTTCTTC. This translates into CSVEDWGVPYNEQFF.

The V gene is TRBV25-1, the J gene TRBJ1-4, with a tentative D call TRBD1 (5 bases). CDR1 MGHDK and CDR2 SYGVNS come from the germline V gene. The CDR3 spans 15 residues. Trimming pared 0 bases from V and 5 bases from J, leaving 10 bases between. CDR3 region: CASSEYGAGNEKLFF. CDR3 DNA sequence: TGTGCCAGCAGTGAATACGGGGCCGGCAATGAAAAACTGTTTTTT.

V gene TRBV27 combines with J gene TRBJ1-3; D is perhaps TRBD1 (6 bases). Trimming cost V 0 bases and J 2 bases, with 20 bases left between them. This CDR3 is built from 19 residues. Germline lookup yields CDR1 MNHEY and CDR2 SMNVEV (reference sequence). CDR3 nucleotide sequence: TGTGCCAGCAGTTTATCACTCCCCAGTGGGGCAGGGGCTGGAAACACCATATATTTT. It translates to CASSLSLPSGAGAGNTIYF.

The chain combines TRBV6-1 with TRBJ2-1; D call uncertain. Germline V gives CDR1 MNHNS, CDR2 SASEGT. The ends were cut back, 2 bases at V and 0 bases at J, with 11 bases in the middle. The CDR3 has 16 amino acids. As DNA, the CDR3 is TGTGCCAGCAGTGAAAGGAGCGTTGACTCCTACAATGAGCAGTTCTTC. Amino acid sequence: CASSERSVDSYNEQFF.

This chain links TRBV27 with TRBJ1-6; D is perhaps TRBD1 (5 bases). Germline-derived CDR1 and CDR2 are MNHEY and SMNVEV (reference sequence). The CDR3 sequence is 16 residues long. The V end was cut by 5 bases, the J end by 0 bases, with 11 bases between. CDR3 nucleotide sequence: TGTGCCAGCAGTCCGGACACTTTCTCCTATAATTCACCCCTCCACTTT. Its translation: CASSPDTFSYNSPLHF.

This chain connects TRBV19 to TRBJ1-2, with 7 bases fitting TRBD1. The CDR3 is 15 amino acids. The trim removed 4 bases at V and 1 base at J, leaving 6 bases unmatched. Germline-derived CDR1 and CDR2 are LNHDA and SQIVND (reference sequence). The CDR3 DNA sequence: TGTGCCAGTAGTACGCCGACAGGGCTTAACTATGGCTACACCTTC. Its protein is CASSTPTGLNYGYTF.

The chain couples TRBV2 to TRBJ1-1; D is possibly TRBD1 (5 bases). Germline V gene lookup returns CDR1 SNHLY and CDR2 FYNNEI. The CDR3 length is 14 residues. Trimming took 6 bases from V and 1 from J, leaving 12 bases between them. CDR3 protein: CASSVQDSNTEAFF. The CDR3 bases are TGTGCCAGCAGCGTACAGGACTCGAACACTGAAGCTTTCTTT.

The CDR3 DNA reads as TGTGCCAGCAGTGTAGGGGGACAGGCGATAGAGGAGCAGTACTTC. Amino acid sequence: CASSVGGQAIEEQYF. This chain joins TRBV2 and TRBJ2-7; 8 bases agree with TRBD1. Germline V lookup: CDR1 SNHLY, CDR2 FYNNEI. The V and J ends lost 4 bases and 7 bases, in that order; junction bases with no gene match: 12. The CDR3 length is 15 residues.

This clone has only one observation. This chain connects TRBV15 to TRBJ2-2, with TRBD1 matching 7 bases. Germline CDR1 LNHNV, CDR2 YYDKDF (reference sequence). With V trimmed by 6 bases and J by 1 base, 11 bases remained unmatched. The CDR3 has 17 residues. Here the CDR3 DNA reads TGTGCCACCAGAGCACAAAAGACAGGGTGGAACACCGGGGAGCTGTTTTTT. Translated, it gives CATRAQKTGWNTGELFF.

The gene calls are TRBV7-6 and TRBJ2-4; D remains ambiguous. Per germline, CDR1 SGHVS and CDR2 FNYEAQ. Trimming cost V 5 bases and J 6 bases, with 14 bases left between them. The CDR3 has 14 residues. Here the CDR3 reads CASSPSVDGNIQYF. Written as DNA, the CDR3 is TGTGCCAGCAGCCCTTCGGTTGACGGAAACATTCAGTACTTC. The full variable domain, with the rest looked up from reference TRBV7-6 and TRBJ2-4, is GAGVSQSPRYKVTKRGQDVALRCDPISGHVSLYWYRQALGQGPEFLTYFNYEAQQDKSGLPNDRFSAERPEGSISTLTIQRTEQRDSAMYRCASSPSVDGNIQYFGAGTRLSVL.

The V gene is TRBV7-2, the J gene TRBJ2-5; D unresolved. The germline gives CDR1 SGHTA, CDR2 FQGNSA. Between the trimmed V and J ends, which lost 6 bases and 5 bases, there was a span of 16 bases. This CDR3 spans 14 amino acids. CDR3 protein: CASRTGGVGETQYF. In DNA, the CDR3 is TGTGCCAGCAGAACCGGTGGGGTCGGGGAGACCCAGTACTTC.

This chain joins TRBV6-5 and TRBJ1-2; D is uncertain. Trimming shortened V by 6 bases and J by 7 bases, and 9 bases separated the two germline ends. The CDR3 contains 11 residues. The germline V gene encodes CDR1 MNHEY and CDR2 SVGAGI. The CDR3 DNA is TGTGCCAGCAGGACCCGGGGTGGCTACACCTTC. It yields the protein CASRTRGGYTF.